This T cell receptor beta chain emerged from a study of cytomegalovirus exposure and HLA in healthy donors. It was with 60 Vbeta and 13 Jbeta primers that the PCR ran. Some clones are missing from TCRdb's copy, which holds only in-frame ones; the method was immunoSEQ multiplex PCR. Here the sample spans about 200,000 clones, about three quarters being singletons. Germline V gives CDR1 GTSNPN, CDR2 SVGIG (reference sequence). V shed 5 bases and J 7 bases; nucleotides not matched to a gene: 8. This CDR3 comprises 14 residues. This TCR was recovered from a woman aged 35 to 49 in good health and CMV-seronegative. The material sequenced was PBMCs. V and J are TRBV30 and TRBJ2-1; 10 nucleotides align to TRBD2. The CDR3, as DNA: TGTGCCTGGCGCACTAGCGGGAAACGGAATGAGCAGTTCTTC. Amino acids: CAWRTSGKRNEQFF.